This T cell receptor beta chain was documented in a study of T-cell reconstitution after alpha-beta-depleted transplantation in children. The CDR3 covers 20 residues. V dropped 5 bases and J dropped 6; count of bases not matched to a gene: 19. This clonotype appeared many times. Preparation of the TCRbeta library used unique molecular identifiers. TCRdb processed the PCR reads anew with MiXCR; each CDR3 protein has one entry. The table shows about 190,000 distinct CDR3 sequences, with 6% to 7% occurring only once. The specimen was PBMCs from the stem cell graft donor, collected from the stem cell graft. The rearrangement links TRBV12-3 or TRBV12-4 to TRBJ2-1, with 13 bases aligning to TRBD2. The receptor's source is a human donor who donated a stem cell graft to a child with Wiskott-Aldrich syndrome. Here the CDR3 reads CASSPRPGLAGTRSRNEQFF. The CDR3 DNA sequence: TGTGCCAGCAGTCCGCGGCCGGGACTAGCGGGAACCCGGTCCCGCAATGAGCAGTTCTTC.